This section outlines one T cell receptor (beta chain) sequence together with its context. Its antigen specificity is not known. No much larger clone is present one base from it, and per-base qualities are unavailable. Patients with a history of autoimmune disease or receiving systemic immunosuppression were excluded from the trial. Peripheral blood for TCR sequencing was collected from all dose cohorts at baseline, on cycle 4 day 1, and on cycle 7 day 1. The samples were taken from a phase I, first-in-human, multicenter, open-label dose-escalation trial of ivuxolimab. The trial enrolled adults with locally advanced or metastatic head and neck squamous cell, hepatocellular, melanoma or renal cell carcinoma. Before TCR sequencing, CD4+ and CD8+ T cells were separately sorted from peripheral blood. V is clipped by 0 bases and J by 6 bases, and the sequence between their germline boundaries is 9 bases long. For CDR1 and CDR2, the germline V gene lists SGHRS and YFSETQ. The CDR3 covers 14 residues, taking in both the cysteine and the phenylalanine. The only DNA kept is the CDR3, 42 bases in frame from the first base.

These data originate in a study of OX40 agonist ivuxolimab in advanced cancers. Looking at the study overall: Ivuxolimab was a fully human IgG2 agonistic monoclonal antibody targeting the costimulatory receptor OX40 (CD134). Intravenous ivuxolimab was administered to patients every 2 weeks at six dose levels: 0.01, 0.1, 0.3, 1.5, 3 and 10 mg/kg. Among the roughly 50 dose-escalation patients, about 19 had hepatocellular carcinoma, 15 melanoma, 9 renal cell carcinoma and 9 head and neck cancer. In the dose-escalation cohort, 82.7% of patients were male, and the mean age was approximately 60 years, with a range of 23 to 79. Patients were allowed to have had prior anti-PD-1, anti-PD-L1 or anti-CTLA-4 therapy, and around 43% of the dose-escalation patients had been treated with checkpoint inhibitors. Partial responses occurred in three dose-escalation patients, of whom one had hepatocellular carcinoma and two had cutaneous melanoma. Peripheral TCRbeta sequencing aimed to test whether ivuxolimab altered TCR sequence diversity and caused clonal T-cell expansion. The paper covers the monotherapy dose-escalation part of the phase I ivuxolimab trial, which included N ≈ 52 patients. The full study reports these points: In the 0.1-3.0 mg/kg groups, partial responders were among the patients with the lowest normalized peripheral clonal expansion, particularly in CD8+ T cells. After ivuxolimab, CD8+ T cells had more expanded clones than CD4+ T cells on average. At doses of 0.1 to 3.0 mg/kg, clonal expansion of both CD4+ and CD8+ blood T cells was observed from baseline to week 6. The antigen specificity of the clonally expanded peripheral T cells was not determined. Low levels of normalized T-cell clonal expansion were also seen in some nonresponding patients.

To sequence the TCRbeta CDR3 region, genomic DNA was isolated from the sorted cells. The immunoSEQ Assay was used to sequence the TCRbeta CDR3 regions. The source is immuneACCESS, and TCRdb retained only in-frame sequences with V and J called. Part of the clones is not carried over; for the studies checked, unresolved V genes explain less than half of this, and the remainder is unexplained. This sample gives 30,000 to 40,000 clones in total; around 89% of them show up just once. The top ten hold less than 0.65% of the sample. This material consisted of CD4+ or CD8+ T cells sorted from blood, taken in a trial of the OX40 agonist ivuxolimab. The sequence links TRBV5-1 to TRBJ2-2, with no reliable assignment of the D segment. The TCR sequence derives from an adult with an advanced solid tumor such as melanoma, head and neck, liver or kidney cancer. CDR3 sequence: CASSLGQHAGELFF. The DNA is as follows: TGCGCCAGCAGCTTGGGGCAACATGCCGGGGAGCTGTTTTTT.